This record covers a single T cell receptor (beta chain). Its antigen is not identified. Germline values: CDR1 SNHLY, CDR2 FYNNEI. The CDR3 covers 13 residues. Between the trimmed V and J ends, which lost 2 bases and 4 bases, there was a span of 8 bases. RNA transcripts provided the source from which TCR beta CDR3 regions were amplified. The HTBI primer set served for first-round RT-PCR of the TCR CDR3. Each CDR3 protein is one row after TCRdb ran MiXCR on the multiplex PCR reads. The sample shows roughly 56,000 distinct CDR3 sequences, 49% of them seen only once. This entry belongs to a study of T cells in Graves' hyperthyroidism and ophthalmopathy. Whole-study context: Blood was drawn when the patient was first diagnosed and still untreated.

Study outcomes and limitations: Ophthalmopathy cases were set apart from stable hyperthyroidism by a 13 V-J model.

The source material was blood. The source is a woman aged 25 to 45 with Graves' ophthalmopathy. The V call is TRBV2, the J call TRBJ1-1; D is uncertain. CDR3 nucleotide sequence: TGTGCCAGCAGTGAAAGGGCGGGCACTGAAGCTTTCTTT. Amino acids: CASSERAGTEAFF.